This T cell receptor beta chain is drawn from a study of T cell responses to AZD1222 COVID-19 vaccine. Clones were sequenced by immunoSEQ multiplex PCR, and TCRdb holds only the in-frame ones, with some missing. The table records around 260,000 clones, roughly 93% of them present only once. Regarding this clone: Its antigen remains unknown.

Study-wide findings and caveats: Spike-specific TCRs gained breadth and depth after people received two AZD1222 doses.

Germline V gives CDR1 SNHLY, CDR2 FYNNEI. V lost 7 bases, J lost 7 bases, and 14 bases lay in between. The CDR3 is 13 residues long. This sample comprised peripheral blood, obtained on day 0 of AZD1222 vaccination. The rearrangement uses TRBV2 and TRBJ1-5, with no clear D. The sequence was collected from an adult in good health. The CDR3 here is CASTWARSQPQHF. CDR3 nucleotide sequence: TGTGCCAGCACCTGGGCTCGGTCACAGCCCCAGCATTTT. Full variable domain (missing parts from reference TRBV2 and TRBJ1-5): EPEVTQTPSHQVTQMGQEVILRCVPISNHLYFYWYRQILGQKVEFLVSFYNNEISEKSEIFDDQFSVERPDGSNFTLKIRSTKLEDSAMYFCASTWARSQPQHFGDGTRLSIL.